The 29 T cell receptor beta chains below come from one sample, sequenced in a study of cytomegalovirus exposure and HLA in healthy donors. A multiplex PCR was run with 60 Vbeta primers and 13 Jbeta primers. Sequenced by immunoSEQ multiplex PCR; TCRdb stores in-frame clones only, minus some. The repertoire holds nearly 110,000 clones, less than 85% seen once, with more than 2% in the top ten. Sequences were obtained from PBMCs. The receptors were sampled from a young man in good health and CMV-seronegative.

The rearrangement links TRBV11-3 to TRBJ1-6, with unresolved D. V lost 0 bases and J lost 10, with 7 bases in between. The CDR3 runs to 13 residues. Germline V CDR1 and CDR2: SGHNT, YENEEA. The DNA of the CDR3 is TGTGCCAGCAGCTTAGATCTCCAGTCACCCCTCCACTTT. This gives the protein CASSLDLQSPLHF.

As concerns this clone: Relative to the germline gene, one junction end is altered; a read error may explain this. The chain employs TRBV10-3 and TRBJ2-1, with D possibly being TRBD2 (6 bases). CDR3 length equals 15 residues. Germline values: CDR1 ENHRY, CDR2 SYGVKD. The chain's CDR3 is CAIRKGDSTYSEQFF. DNA of the CDR3: TGTGCCATCAGGAAAGGGGACTCCACCTACAGTGAGCAGTTCTTC.

This clone has a single count. V gene TRBV6-5 combines with J gene TRBJ2-5, with D maybe TRBD1 (5 bases). The assigned J gene may be wrong: the sequence end matches TRBJ2-7 better. This CDR3 has 13 residues. The germline gives CDR1 MNHEY, CDR2 SVGAGI. The CDR3 sequence is CASSSRALYEQYF. The CDR3 DNA reads as TGTGCCAGCTCATCCAGGGCCCTTTACGAGCAGTACTTC.

The rearrangement links TRBV7-3 to TRBJ2-3, with TRBD1 matching 8 bases. This CDR3 region has 16 residues. With V trimmed by 1 base and J by 3 bases, 6 bases remained unmatched. Germline CDR1 SGHTA, CDR2 FQGTGA. CDR3: CASSLSPRGLTDTQYF. CDR3 in DNA: TGTGCCAGCAGCTTAAGCCCCAGGGGGCTTACAGATACGCAGTATTTT.

The rearrangement links TRBV2 to TRBJ2-2, with D tentatively TRBD1 (6 bases). V was shortened by 7 bases and J by 6 bases, with 18 bases between the two germline ends. The germline V gene has CDR1 SNHLY and CDR2 FYNNEI. The CDR3 has 15 residues. CDR3 DNA sequence: TGTGCCAGCACTTCAGGGGCCAAGGTCCCCGGGGAGCTGTTTTTT. Protein sequence: CASTSGAKVPGELFF.

This chain joins TRBV7-2 and TRBJ1-1; D may be TRBD1 (5 bases). The V end lost 6 bases, the J end lost 10 bases, and 15 bases lay between the germline ends. The CDR3 loop spans 12 amino acids. Germline values: CDR1 SGHTA, CDR2 FQGNSA. In nucleotides, the CDR3 is TGTGCCAGCAGATCTCGGGGGTATCGAGCTTTCTTT. It codes for CASRSRGYRAFF.

As concerns this clone: At one end the junction does not follow the germline gene, possibly because of a read error. The chain joins TRBV7-9 to TRBJ2-5; TRBD1 or TRBD2 may be the D gene (5 bases each). CDR1 is SEHNR and CDR2 is FQNEAQ in the germline V gene (reference sequence). This CDR3 is 15 amino acids long. The CDR3 sequence is CSSSLAYDRKETQYF. Here the CDR3 DNA reads TGTTCCAGCAGCTTAGCGTACGACAGAAAAGAGACCCAGTACTTC.

V is TRBV13 and J is TRBJ2-3; tentatively, D is TRBD1 (7 bases). Germline CDR1 reads PRHDT; CDR2 reads FYEKMQ (reference sequence). The CDR3 consists of 13 residues. Trimming took off 5 bases at V and 11 bases at J, with 17 bases between the two ends. CDR3: CASSTILRGEQYF. The CDR3 DNA sequence: TGTGCCAGCAGCACCATCCTCAGGGGGGAGCAGTATTTT.

This clone was detected only once. The CDR3, as DNA: TGCGCCAGCAGCCCACGACAGGGCACCACCGGGGAGCTGTTTTTT. This codes for CASSPRQGTTGELFF. The V gene is TRBV4-3, the J gene TRBJ2-2, with 7 nucleotides matching TRBD1. There are 15 residues in the CDR3. CDR1 and CDR2 (germline): LGHNA, YSLEER. V was pared by 4 bases and J by 4 bases, with 6 bases of the junction left unmatched.

The table lists this clone with a count of one. This sequence joins TRBV5-1 and TRBJ2-1, with 14 bases that match TRBD2. The J segment lost 5 bases and the V segment lost 3 bases, leaving 1 base of the junction unmatched. Germline V lookup: CDR1 SGHRS, CDR2 YFSETQ. This CDR3 is 15 amino acids long. In nucleotides, the CDR3 is TGCGCCAGCAGCTCGGGACTAGCGGGGGACAATGAGCAGTTCTTC. It translates to CASSSGLAGDNEQFF. Full variable domain (rest looked up from reference TRBV5-1 and TRBJ2-1): KAGVTQTPRYLIKTRGQQVTLSCSPISGHRSVSWYQQTPGQGLQFLFEYFSETQRNKGNFPGRFSGRQFSNSRSEMNVSTLELGDSALYLCASSSGLAGDNEQFFGPGTRLTVL.

This clone was picked up a small number of times. The chain's CDR3 is CASAKGGAGNQPQHF. The CDR3 nucleotides read TGTGCCAGCGCTAAGGGGGGGGCTGGCAATCAGCCCCAGCATTTT. The V and J genes are TRBV9 and TRBJ1-5; weak D call: TRBD1 (6 bases). V was shortened by 7 bases and J by 2 bases, with 16 bases between the two germline ends. CDR3 size: 15 residues. Germline CDR1 SGDLS, CDR2 YYNGEE.

Written as DNA, the CDR3 is TGTGCCAGCAGTGGGACAGGGGTAAATCTCCCGCAAGCTTTCTTT. Translated, it gives CASSGTGVNLPQAFF. The chain joins TRBV25-1 to TRBJ1-1; 9 bases match TRBD1. Trimming removed 4 bases from V and 9 bases from J; junction bases left unmatched: 12. Germline CDR1 MGHDK, CDR2 SYGVNS. This CDR3 is built from 15 residues. Full variable domain (remainder filled in from reference TRBV25-1 and TRBJ1-1): EADIYQTPRYLVIGTGKKITLECSQTMGHDKMYWYQQDPGMELHLIHYSYGVNSTEKGDLSSESTVSRIRTEHFPLTLESARPSHTSQYLCASSGTGVNLPQAFFGQGTRLTVV.

J is TRBJ1-6 and V is TRBV10-3; 7 bases agree with TRBD1. The CDR3 loop spans 15 amino acids. The V and J ends lost 3 bases and 10 bases, in that order; junction bases with no gene match: 9. The V gene's germline CDR1 is ENHRY and CDR2 SYGVKD. The DNA of the CDR3 is TGTGCCATCAGTGAAGGCCGGGGCAGGGGGTCACCCCTCCACTTT. It yields the protein CAISEGRGRGSPLHF.

Here the CDR3 DNA reads TGTGCCAGTAGTTTCACACCGGGACAGACTAATTCACCCCTCCACTTT. Translating gives CASSFTPGQTNSPLHF. J is TRBJ1-6 and V is TRBV19; 7 bases map to TRBD1. After removal of 5 bases from V and 6 bases from J, the junction contained 10 bases not matched to a gene. This CDR3 spans 16 amino acids. Germline V gives CDR1 LNHDA, CDR2 SQIVND (reference sequence). Variable domain in full (rest from reference TRBV19 and TRBJ1-6): DGGITQSPKYLFRKEGQNVTLSCEQNLNHDAMYWYRQDPGQGLRLIYYSQIVNDFQKGDIAEGYSVSREKKESFPLTVTSAQKNPTAFYLCASSFTPGQTNSPLHFGNGTRLTVT.

The chain employs TRBV4-2 and TRBJ2-4; no clear D. V lost 0 bases to trimming and J lost 0 bases, with 9 bases between them. This CDR3 region has 16 residues. Germline CDR1 is LGHNA and CDR2 is YNFKEQ. For the CDR3, the DNA is TGTGCCAGCAGCCAAGAGGCTAGTCTAGCCAAAAACATTCAGTACTTC. Amino acids: CASSQEASLAKNIQYF.

This clone was observed a handful of times. The CDR3 DNA reads TGCGCCAGCAGCTTAGAGGGGGCAGGAGAAGCTTTCTTT. Encoded protein: CASSLEGAGEAFF. The chain is built from TRBV5-1 and TRBJ1-1; 7 positions match TRBD1. Germline lookup yields CDR1 SGHRS and CDR2 YFSETQ. Trimming cost V 2 bases and J 8 bases; bases outside gene matches: 6. The CDR3 length is 13 residues.

This clone was observed a few times. The chain has TRBV5-1 and TRBJ2-1, with D unresolved. The CDR3 loop spans 13 amino acids. Trimming removed 4 bases at V and 9 bases at J, with 14 bases between. Germline loops: CDR1 SGHRS, CDR2 YFSETQ. CDR3 nucleotides: TGCGCCAGCAGCCTTGAGTCTGTTGGTGAGCAGTTCTTC. Translation: CASSLESVGEQFF.

V and J are TRBV7-3 and TRBJ1-1, with 10 bases fitting TRBD1. This CDR3 has 15 amino acids. With V trimmed by 5 bases and J by 0 bases, 3 bases remained unmatched. Germline V gene sequence: CDR1 SGHTA, CDR2 FQGTGA. CDR3 protein: CASSHGTGVNTEAFF. For the CDR3, the DNA is TGTGCCAGCAGCCATGGGACAGGGGTGAACACTGAAGCTTTCTTT.

This clone was observed a single time. The CDR3 loop reads CASSQGTGGGRVEKLFF. The DNA for the CDR3 is TGTGCCAGCAGCCAAGGCACTGGGGGCGGGCGGGTTGAAAAACTGTTTTTT. V usage is TRBV9 and J usage is TRBJ1-4, with D possibly being TRBD1 (6 bases). Per the germline V gene, CDR1 is SGDLS and CDR2 is YYNGEE. CDR3 size: 17 residues. V was trimmed by 4 bases and J by 7 bases, leaving 23 bases between them.

The chain joins TRBV14 to TRBJ1-1; 7 bases fit TRBD1. The length of the CDR3 is 15 residues. J lost 7 bases, V lost 4 bases, and 12 bases had no gene match. Per the germline V gene, CDR1 is SGHDN and CDR2 is FVKESK. CDR3 DNA: TGTGCCAGCAGCCGAAACAGGGGTTCGGCTAATGAAGCTTTCTTT. Its protein is CASSRNRGSANEAFF.

This clone has more than one count but fewer than ten. The chain recombines TRBV7-2 with TRBJ2-7, with D possibly matching TRBD2 (6 bases). The V end lost 5 bases, the J end lost 7 bases, and 15 bases lay between the germline ends. The CDR3 runs to 13 residues. Germline CDR1 and CDR2: SGHTA and FQGNSA. The CDR3 region is CASSRQGGWEQYF. The CDR3 coding sequence is TGTGCCAGCAGCCGTCAGGGAGGTTGGGAGCAGTACTTC.

This clone was found a few times. V gene TRBV7-2 combines with J gene TRBJ1-5; 9 bases line up with TRBD1. CDR3 length: 13 residues. CDR1 SGHTA and CDR2 FQGNSA come from the germline V gene. J lost 6 bases, V lost 4 bases, and 1 base had no gene match. Here the CDR3 reads CASSWTGVQPQHF. CDR3 sequence (DNA): TGTGCCAGCAGCTGGACAGGGGTTCAGCCCCAGCATTTT.

The V and J genes are TRBV2 and TRBJ1-1; the D gene is possibly TRBD1 (6 bases). Trimming stripped 6 bases from V and 10 bases from J, with 9 bases between. The CDR3 is 10 amino acids. Germline CDR1 reads SNHLY; CDR2 reads FYNNEI. The CDR3, as DNA: TGTGCCAGCAGGAAACAGGGAGCTTTCTTT. It translates to CASRKQGAFF.

The genes are TRBV27 and TRBJ2-5, with a tentative D call TRBD1 (6 bases). CDR1 MNHEY and CDR2 SMNVEV come from the germline V gene (reference sequence). Trimming stripped 2 bases from V and 2 bases from J, with 9 bases between. There are 14 residues in the CDR3. The CDR3 bases are TGTGCCAGCAGTTTAAATGGACAGCAAGAGACCCAGTACTTC. Translated, it gives CASSLNGQQETQYF.

This clone was detected once. Its ends do not fully match the called genes, so a read error is possible. The chain employs TRBV18 and TRBJ1-2; D may be TRBD1 (6 bases). Germline values: CDR1 KGHSH, CDR2 LQKENI. The CDR3 extends over 15 amino acids. For the CDR3, the DNA is TGTGCCAGCTCACGACTTGGGGGCGCAGGCTATGGCTACCCCTTC. This translates into CASSRLGGAGYGYPF.

The chain couples TRBV10-3 to TRBJ1-2, with D maybe TRBD1 (6 bases). V lost 11 bases and J 6 bases, leaving 25 bases between the germline ends. The CDR3 spans 15 residues. From germline, CDR1 is ENHRY and CDR2 SYGVKD. The CDR3 loop reads CASLEAFTGFHGYTF. The CDR3 nucleotides are TGTGCCTCACTGGAGGCCTTTACAGGGTTTCATGGCTACACCTTC.

The genes are TRBV9 and TRBJ1-4, with D tentatively TRBD1 (6 bases). CDR3 length: 14 residues. The V gene lost 3 bases and the J gene lost 8 bases, with 14 bases spanning the gap. Germline CDR1 is SGDLS and CDR2 is YYNGEE. The CDR3 region has the DNA TGTGCCAGCAGCGGCAGGGGAGACGGGGAAAAACTGTTTTTT. The encoded protein is CASSGRGDGEKLFF.

The chain couples TRBV11-2 to TRBJ1-5; the D is unclear. V lost 4 bases, J lost 9 bases, and 13 bases lay in between. This CDR3 region has 13 residues. From germline, CDR1 is SGHAT and CDR2 FQNNGV. The CDR3, as DNA: TGTGCCAGCAGCTCCAACCCCGGCGGGCCCCAGCATTTT. Translating gives CASSSNPGGPQHF.

The chain recombines TRBV7-9 with TRBJ2-3; 8 nucleotides agree with TRBD2. CDR1 is SEHNR and CDR2 is FQNEAQ in the germline V gene (reference sequence). The CDR3 extends over 16 amino acids. The V and J ends lost 5 bases and 5 bases, in that order; junction bases with no gene match: 12. The CDR3 DNA follows: TGTGCCAGCAGCCGGCGAGCGGGGGCGAGGGGAGATACGCAGTATTTT. It specifies CASSRRAGARGDTQYF.